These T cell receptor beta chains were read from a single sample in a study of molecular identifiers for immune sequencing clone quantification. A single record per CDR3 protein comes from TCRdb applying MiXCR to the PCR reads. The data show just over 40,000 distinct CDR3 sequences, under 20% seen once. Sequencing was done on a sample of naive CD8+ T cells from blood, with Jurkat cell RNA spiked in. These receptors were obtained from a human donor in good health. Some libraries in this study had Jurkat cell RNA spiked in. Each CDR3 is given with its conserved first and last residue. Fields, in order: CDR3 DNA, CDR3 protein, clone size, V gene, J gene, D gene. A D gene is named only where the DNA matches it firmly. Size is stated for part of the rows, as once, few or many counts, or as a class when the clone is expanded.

TGCGCCAGCAGCCAGAGGACAGGGGGATTAGAGACCCAGTACTTC	CASSQRTGGLETQYF	many	TRBV4-3	TRBJ2-5	TRBD1
TGTGCCAGTAGTATAAGACTAGCGGGACACAATGAGCAGTTCTTC	CASSIRLAGHNEQFF	.	TRBV19	TRBJ2-1	TRBD2
TGTGCCAGCCAGGGGGCGCACACCGGGGAGCTGTTTTTT	CASQGAHTGELFF	many	TRBV7-8	TRBJ2-2	TRBD1
TGCAGTGCCCCGGGTAGGGGGGGCTACTACGAGCAGTACTTC	CSAPGRGGYYEQYF	medium-sized	TRBV20-1	TRBJ2-7	.
TGCAGTGCTAGAGATGTCAGCAGCAATCAGCCCCAGCATTTT	CSARDVSSNQPQHF	many	TRBV20-1	TRBJ1-5	.
TGTGCCAGCAGCTCCACAGCGGGAGTATATGAGCAGTACTTC	CASSSTAGVYEQYF	many	TRBV11-2	TRBJ2-7	TRBD2
TGTGCCAGCAGCGTAGGGTCTAGCGATTACGAGCAGTACTTC	CASSVGSSDYEQYF	few	TRBV9	TRBJ2-7	.
TGCGCCAGCAGCTCCCGGGCTCCGAACACCGGGGAGCTGTTTTTT	CASSSRAPNTGELFF	many	TRBV5-1	TRBJ2-2	.
TGTGCCAGCAGTGAAGTCCGCCAATCACACTACGAGCAGTACTTC	CASSEVRQSHYEQYF	.	TRBV2	TRBJ2-7	.
TGTGCCAGTAGTATAGTTGCGGTCTCGGGCACTGAAGCTTTCTTT	CASSIVAVSGTEAFF	.	TRBV19	TRBJ1-1	.
TGCAGCGTGGAAACCGGGACAGCGGAGGGCTACACCTTC	CSVETGTAEGYTF	.	TRBV29-1	TRBJ1-2	TRBD1
TGTGCCAGCAGTTTTCCCGGGACAGGGGTAGGGAATGAGCAGTTCTTC	CASSFPGTGVGNEQFF	few	TRBV27	TRBJ2-1	TRBD1
TGTGCCAGCGGCCCAGAGGAGGACGGGGAGCTGTTTTTT	CASGPEEDGELFF	.	TRBV6-5	TRBJ2-2	.
TGCGCCAGCAGCACGGAACTAGGCACAGATACGCAGTATTTT	CASSTELGTDTQYF	many	TRBV4-3	TRBJ2-3	.
TGTGCCAGCAGCACGGTGCGGCGCAACAATGAGCAGTTCTTC	CASSTVRRNNEQFF	many	TRBV7-9	TRBJ2-1	.
TGTGCCATCAGTGAGTCGACTCTGTCCCTGGAGACCCAGTACTTC	CAISESTLSLETQYF	.	TRBV10-3	TRBJ2-5	.
TGTGCCAGCAGTCAAGGGACGGACCCCTACAATGAGCAGTTCTTC	CASSQGTDPYNEQFF	few	TRBV6-2/TRBV6-3	TRBJ2-1	.
TGTGCCAGCAGCCCTGGGCCGGGGAGGACAGATACGCAGTATTTT	CASSPGPGRTDTQYF	.	TRBV6-2/TRBV6-3	TRBJ2-3	.
TGCGCCAGCAGCTTGGAGGGGGGTTACGGTTACGAGCAGTACTTC	CASSLEGGYGYEQYF	many	TRBV5-1	TRBJ2-7	.
TGTGCCAGCAGCTTAGTGGGACGGCCGAGCTCCTACGAGCAGTACTTC	CASSLVGRPSSYEQYF	many	TRBV7-2	TRBJ2-7	.
TGTGCCAGCAGCTTGGGACTAGCGGACGAGCAGTACTTC	CASSLGLADEQYF	many	TRBV13	TRBJ2-7	TRBD2
TGTGCCAGCAGCGTAGGGGGCGGTAGCTCCTACAATGAGCAGTTCTTC	CASSVGGGSSYNEQFF	many	TRBV9	TRBJ2-1	.